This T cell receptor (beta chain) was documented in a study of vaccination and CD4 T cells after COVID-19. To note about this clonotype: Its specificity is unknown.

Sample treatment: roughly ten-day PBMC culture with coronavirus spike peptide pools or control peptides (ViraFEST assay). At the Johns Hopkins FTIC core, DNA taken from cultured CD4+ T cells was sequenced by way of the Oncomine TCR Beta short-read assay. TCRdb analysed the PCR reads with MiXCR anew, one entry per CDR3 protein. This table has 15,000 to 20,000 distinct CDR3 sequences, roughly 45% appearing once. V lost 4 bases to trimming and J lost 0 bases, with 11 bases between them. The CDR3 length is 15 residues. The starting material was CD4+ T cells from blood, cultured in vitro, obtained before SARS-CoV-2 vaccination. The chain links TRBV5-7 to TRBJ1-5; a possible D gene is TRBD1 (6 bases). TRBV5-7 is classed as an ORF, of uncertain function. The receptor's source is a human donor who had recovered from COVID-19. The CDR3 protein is CASSQRGASNQPQHF. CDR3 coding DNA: TGTGCCAGCAGCCAGAGGGGGGCTAGCAATCAGCCCCAGCATTTT.